The 8 T cell receptor beta chains reported below all come from one sample, sequenced in a study of blood T cell repertoires in COVID-19. Profiled with immunoSEQ multiplex PCR; TCRdb holds only in-frame clones, not every one. Among about half a million clones, 75% to 90% were seen once, and the ten largest hold 8% to 9.5%. Source material: PBMCs or T cells enriched from blood (not recorded which). The receptors here all came from a woman aged 60 to 75 who had recovered from COVID-19.

The rearrangement links TRBV7-9 to TRBJ1-1, with TRBD1 matching 7 bases. Germline CDR1 and CDR2: SEHNR and FQNEAQ (reference sequence). The CDR3 totals 13 residues. Unmatched junction bases numbered 6, after V lost 8 bases and J lost 3 bases. The CDR3 region has the DNA TGTGCCAGCCGGACGCAGGGGGACACTGAAGCTTTCTTT. Translated, it gives CASRTQGDTEAFF.

Written as DNA, the CDR3 is TGTGCCAGCAGTCTCAAGGGGGACGGCACAGATACGCAGTATTTT. Translating it yields CASSLKGDGTDTQYF. This chain connects TRBV28 to TRBJ2-3, with D perhaps matching TRBD1 (6 bases). The CDR3 runs to 15 residues. V was cut by 5 bases and J by 1 base, with 13 bases left in between. The germline V gene encodes CDR1 MDHEN and CDR2 SYDVKM.

The V and J genes are TRBV27 and TRBJ2-1; TRBD2 matches at 10 bases. CDR1 and CDR2 from the germline V gene are MNHEY and SMNVEV (reference sequence). The CDR3 length is 16 residues. V was pared by 4 bases and J by 4 bases, with 7 bases of the junction left unmatched. This CDR3 is CASSSLLAGTYNEQFF. The CDR3 DNA reads TGTGCCAGCAGTTCGCTACTAGCGGGGACTTACAATGAGCAGTTCTTC.

This chain uses TRBV19 with TRBJ1-2, with 10 bases that match TRBD1. The CDR3 covers 16 residues. The junction had 9 bases not matched to a gene; V was cut back by 4 bases and J by 4 bases. Germline V gives CDR1 LNHDA, CDR2 SQIVND (reference sequence). CDR3 sequence reads: CASSSPYGTGAYGYTF. The CDR3 DNA follows: TGTGCCAGTAGTAGTCCTTACGGGACAGGGGCCTATGGCTACACCTTC.

The chain links TRBV7-2 to TRBJ1-5, with D tentatively TRBD1 (5 bases). Trimming took 5 bases from V and 1 from J, leaving 18 bases between them. The CDR3 runs 17 residues. Germline V CDR1 and CDR2: SGHTA, FQGNSA. CDR3: CASSPISSGRSNQPQHF. In DNA, the CDR3 is TGTGCCAGCAGCCCCATTAGTTCAGGGAGGAGCAATCAGCCCCAGCATTTT.

This chain links TRBV19 with TRBJ1-1; 9 bases fit TRBD1. The CDR3 has 15 residues. CDR1 is LNHDA, CDR2 SQIVND, per germline (reference sequence). The V and J ends lost 9 bases and 6 bases, in that order; junction bases with no gene match: 14. CDR3 nucleotides: TGTGCCAGCCAGGGACAGGGACTAGGGATGGCTGAAGCTTTCTTT. It yields the protein CASQGQGLGMAEAFF.

This rearrangement joins TRBV4-1 to TRBJ1-2; 8 bases are shared with TRBD1. This CDR3 is built from 15 residues. The germline gives CDR1 MGHRA, CDR2 YSYEKL. V lost 1 base to trimming and J lost 4 bases; unmatched junction nucleotides: 5. The CDR3 region is CASSQAAGGGYGYTF. The CDR3 nucleotides are TGCGCCAGCAGCCAAGCCGCAGGGGGCGGCTATGGCTACACCTTC.

DNA for the CDR3: TGTGCCAGCAGCGCGGGACAAATGAACACTGAAGCTTTCTTT. Protein product: CASSAGQMNTEAFF. The chain recombines TRBV9 with TRBJ1-1; tentative D call: TRBD1 (6 bases). V was pared by 3 bases and J by 0 bases, with 9 bases between. Per germline, CDR1 SGDLS and CDR2 YYNGEE. The CDR3 spans 14 residues.